This entry lists 10 T cell receptor beta chains sequenced from one sample in a study of identical twins. Each CDR3 protein is one row after TCRdb ran MiXCR on the 5' RACE reads. The sample includes 1.5 million to 2 million distinct CDR3 sequences, around 33% of them seen just once. Sample: cord blood. All receptors come from a newborn girl in good health.

The chain uses TRBV10-3 and TRBJ2-7; a weak D match, TRBD2 (6 bases). This CDR3 spans 15 amino acids. Per the germline V gene, CDR1 is ENHRY and CDR2 is SYGVKD. The V gene lost 8 bases and the J gene lost 0 bases, with 17 bases spanning the gap. In DNA, the CDR3 is TGTGCCATCGGCCGGGGATCGGGGGACTCCTACGAGCAGTACTTC. It codes for CAIGRGSGDSYEQYF.

The CDR3 sequence: CASSLFSGHWLFF. The CDR3 DNA reads as TGTGCCAGCAGCCTTTTTTCCGGGCATTGGCTGTTTTTT. The chain uses TRBV27 and TRBJ1-4; unclear D gene. Germline loops: CDR1 MNHEY, CDR2 SMNVEV (reference sequence). This CDR3 contains 13 residues. Between the trimmed V and J ends, which lost 6 bases and 14 bases, there was a span of 19 bases.

This clonotype was recorded a few times. The V and J genes are TRBV27 and TRBJ2-3, with TRBD2 identical over 10 bases. Germline V gene data show CDR1 as MNHEY and CDR2 as SMNVEV (reference sequence). V gave up 8 bases and J gave up 2 bases; unmatched junction bases: 1. The length of the CDR3 is 13 residues. Here the CDR3 DNA reads TGTGCCAGCGGGACTAGCGTCACAGATACGCAGTATTTT. It is translated as CASGTSVTDTQYF.

Comment on this clonotype: Possible read error: a much larger clone is one base away. J is TRBJ2-3 and V is TRBV4-2; weak D call: TRBD2 (6 bases). V was clipped by 3 bases and J by 5 bases, with 12 bases between them. The germline gives CDR1 LGHNA, CDR2 YNFKEQ. This CDR3 comprises 14 residues. The CDR3 DNA follows: TGTGCCAGCAGCCAGGGAAGTAGCGGAGATACGCAGTATTTT. Its translation is CASSQGSSGDTQYF.

The chain has TRBV10-3 and TRBJ2-1, with 9 positions matching TRBD2. Germline CDR1 reads ENHRY; CDR2 reads SYGVKD. The CDR3 length is 19 residues. V lost 0 bases, J lost 4 bases, and 13 bases stayed unmatched. The CDR3 DNA sequence: TGTGCCATCAGTGAGTCACCCCTTCAGCGGGAGGTACAATACAATGAGCAGTTCTTC. It codes for CAISESPLQREVQYNEQFF.

This chain connects TRBV29-1 to TRBJ2-5; 10 bases agree with TRBD2. V lost 6 bases and J lost 11; bases outside the gene matches: 15. The V gene's germline CDR1 is SQVTM and CDR2 ANQGSEA. The CDR3 is 14 amino acids. In nucleotides, the CDR3 is TGCAGCGTCCGCATACTAGCGGGGTACAATGAGCAGTACTTC. This translates into CSVRILAGYNEQYF.

This clonotype was picked up many times. The chain couples TRBV4-1 to TRBJ2-7; a possible D gene is TRBD1 (6 bases). V dropped 4 bases and J dropped 0 bases, with 16 bases sitting between them. CDR1 and CDR2 from the germline V gene are MGHRA and YSYEKL. The CDR3 runs to 16 residues. In nucleotides, the CDR3 is TGCGCCAGCAGCCCGATCCCGGGACAAATCTCCTACGAGCAGTACTTC. Translating gives CASSPIPGQISYEQYF.

This clonotype was picked up many times. The DNA for the CDR3 is TGTGCCACCAATAACTATGGCTACACCTTC. It yields the protein CATNNYGYTF. The V call is TRBV24-1, the J call TRBJ1-2; D is unclear. Trimming left V 8 bases short and J 1 base short, with 1 base between. Germline V gene data show CDR1 as KGHDR and CDR2 as SFDVKD. The CDR3 totals 10 residues.

The chain carries TRBV28 and TRBJ2-1, with 9 bases lining up with TRBD1. After removal of 6 bases from V and 4 bases from J, the junction contained 13 bases not matched to a gene. Germline-derived CDR1 and CDR2 are MDHEN and SYDVKM. This CDR3 has 17 amino acids. The CDR3 sequence: CASRPSHGQGFYNEQFF. DNA of the CDR3: TGTGCCAGCAGGCCATCCCATGGACAGGGGTTTTACAATGAGCAGTTCTTC.

V usage is TRBV6-6 and J usage is TRBJ2-5, with a possible D match to TRBD2 (6 bases). With the DNA end fitting TRBJ2-7 better, the J assignment may be wrong. Germline loops: CDR1 MNHNY, CDR2 SVGAGI (reference sequence). The CDR3 loop spans 13 amino acids. This CDR3 is CASSYTGAYEQYF. CDR3 DNA: TGTGCCAGCAGCTACACGGGGGCCTACGAGCAGTACTTC.